Presented here are 24 T cell receptor beta chains from one specimen sequenced in a study of T cell responses to AZD1222 COVID-19 vaccine. Clones were sequenced by immunoSEQ multiplex PCR, and TCRdb holds only the in-frame ones, with some missing. The repertoire has approximately 67,000 clones, roughly 90% of them found once; the top ten carry about 2.5%. The material was peripheral blood, obtained on day 0 of AZD1222 vaccination. The receptors originated from an adult in good health.

The chain couples TRBV30 to TRBJ2-3, with 15 nucleotides matching TRBD2. The germline V gene has CDR1 GTSNPN and CDR2 SVGIG (reference sequence). V dropped 7 bases and J dropped 5; count of bases not matched to a gene: 7. The CDR3 runs 15 residues. CDR3 DNA sequence: TGTGCCTCGAATCCGGGACTAGCGGGAGGAGATACGCAGTATTTT. This translates into CASNPGLAGGDTQYF. Filled out from reference TRBV30 and TRBJ2-3, the complete variable domain reads SQTIHQWPATLVQPVGSPLSLECTVEGTSNPNLYWYRQAAGRGLQLLFYSVGIGQISSEVPQNLSASRPQDRQFILSSKKLLLSDSGFYLCASNPGLAGGDTQYFGPGTRLTVL.

This clone was detected only a few times. The chain links TRBV4-2 to TRBJ1-6; D perhaps matches TRBD1 (5 bases). The CDR3 extends over 16 amino acids. Trimming removed 0 bases at V and 0 bases at J, with 6 bases between. Germline lookup yields CDR1 LGHNA and CDR2 YNFKEQ. The CDR3 sequence: CASSQEDSSYNSPLHF. The CDR3 DNA is TGTGCCAGCAGCCAAGAAGACAGCTCCTATAATTCACCCCTCCACTTT.

The rearrangement uses TRBV18 and TRBJ1-4; D not resolved. CDR1 and CDR2 from the germline V gene are KGHSH and LQKENI. The CDR3 sequence is 14 residues long. The ends were cut back, 2 bases at V and 3 bases at J, with 7 bases in the middle. CDR3 in amino acids: CASSPRRANEKLFF. DNA of the CDR3: TGTGCCAGCTCACCAAGGAGGGCTAATGAAAAACTGTTTTTT. The full variable domain, rest sourced from reference TRBV18 and TRBJ1-4, is NAGVMQNPRHLVRRRGQEARLRCSPMKGHSHVYWYRQLPEEGLKFMVYLQKENIIDESGMPKERFSAEFPKEGPSILRIQQVVRGDSAAYFCASSPRRANEKLFFGSGTQLSVL.

J is TRBJ1-2 and V is TRBV5-4, with a tentative D call TRBD1 (5 bases). Trimming stripped 1 base from V and 2 bases from J, with 12 bases between. This CDR3 is 15 amino acids long. Germline CDR1 SGHNT, CDR2 YYREEE (reference sequence). CDR3 amino acids: CASSLSGGGNYGYTF. CDR3 sequence (DNA): TGTGCCAGCAGCTTGAGCGGGGGAGGAAACTATGGCTACACCTTC.

The chain has TRBV10-3 and TRBJ2-1, with D possibly TRBD1 on 5 matching bases. Trimming left V 2 bases short and J 2 bases short, with 19 bases between. CDR1 and CDR2 (germline): ENHRY, SYGVKD. This CDR3 comprises 18 residues. The CDR3 DNA sequence: TGTGCCATCAGTGAGGACGGAGCGAAGGGGTTTGCCTACAATGAGCAGTTCTTC. Its protein product is CAISEDGAKGFAYNEQFF.

This rearrangement joins TRBV24-1 to TRBJ1-5; D gene unclear. V dropped 1 base and J dropped 4 bases, with 4 bases sitting between them. The CDR3 has 13 amino acids. Germline V gene lookup returns CDR1 KGHDR and CDR2 SFDVKD. The CDR3 sequence is CATSDFSNQPQHF. CDR3 DNA sequence: TGTGCCACCAGTGATTTTTCAAATCAGCCCCAGCATTTT.

The V call is TRBV9, the J call TRBJ1-2; TRBD1 might be the D (5 bases). The ends were cut back, 4 bases at V and 2 bases at J, with 15 bases in the middle. CDR3 length: 15 residues. The V gene's germline CDR1 is SGDLS and CDR2 YYNGEE. Here the CDR3 DNA reads TGTGCCAGCAGCACCAGACAGACTCCCAACTATGGCTACACCTTC. Translation gives CASSTRQTPNYGYTF.

The chain combines TRBV7-9 with TRBJ2-5, with TRBD2 as a possible D gene (5 bases). V dropped 0 bases and J dropped 1 base, with 9 bases sitting between them. CDR3 length: 15 amino acids. CDR1 is SEHNR and CDR2 is FQNEAQ in the germline V gene (reference sequence). Here the CDR3 DNA reads TGTGCCAGCAGCTTAGCGCGCGGGCCCCAAGAGACCCAGTACTTC. It yields the protein CASSLARGPQETQYF.

The gene calls are TRBV2 and TRBJ1-4; 8 bases match TRBD1. After removal of 8 bases from V and 4 bases from J, the junction contained 9 bases not matched to a gene. There are 15 residues in the CDR3. The germline V gene encodes CDR1 SNHLY and CDR2 FYNNEI. The CDR3 nucleotides read TGTGCCAGCCATTTTTTGGGACAGGTTAATGAAAAACTGTTTTTT. Amino acid sequence: CASHFLGQVNEKLFF.

The V call is TRBV2, the J call TRBJ2-3; tentatively, D is TRBD2 (6 bases). The CDR3 loop spans 15 amino acids. V lost 7 bases to trimming and J lost 1 base, with 15 bases between them. Germline V gene sequence: CDR1 SNHLY, CDR2 FYNNEI. For the CDR3, the DNA is TGTGCCAGCAATAGGGAGGATCGGGGCACAGATACGCAGTATTTT. Translated, it gives CASNREDRGTDTQYF.

In this sample, this clone turned up a few times. The chain is built from TRBV6-4 and TRBJ1-1; TRBD1 agrees at 9 bases. This CDR3 region has 16 residues. Per the germline V gene, CDR1 is MRHNA and CDR2 is SNTAGT. Losses at the gene ends were 5 bases for V and 0 bases for J; bases not matched to a gene: 7. The CDR3 sequence: CASSNLTGGVNTEAFF. CDR3 sequence (DNA): TGTGCCAGCAGTAACCTAACAGGGGGCGTGAACACTGAAGCTTTCTTT.

Note on this clone: The identical CDR3 is also encoded by other nucleotide sequences in the sample. V and J are TRBV9 and TRBJ2-7, with TRBD1 as a possible D gene (5 bases). CDR3 length equals 12 residues. The germline V gene encodes CDR1 SGDLS and CDR2 YYNGEE. Trimming stripped 3 bases from V and 4 bases from J, with 8 bases between. The CDR3 nucleotides read TGTGCCAGCAGCGGCGACAGTTACGAGCAGTACTTC. Encoded protein: CASSGDSYEQYF.

This clone was recorded once. This chain uses TRBV12-3 or TRBV12-4 with TRBJ2-5; D gene ambiguous. CDR3 size: 13 residues. V lost 3 bases and J 4 bases, leaving 9 bases between the germline ends. For the CDR3, the DNA is TGTGCCAGCAGTTTCGGTGATTTAGAGACCCAGTACTTC. Its translation is CASSFGDLETQYF.

V is TRBV7-9 and J is TRBJ2-2; D is uncertain. Germline V gives CDR1 SEHNR, CDR2 FQNEAQ (reference sequence). Deletions cut 2 bases from V and 8 bases from J, with 12 bases between. The CDR3 is 14 amino acids. CDR3 sequence reads: CASSLSGPRGELFF. The DNA for the CDR3 is TGTGCCAGCAGCTTATCCGGGCCACGGGGGGAGCTGTTTTTT. Full variable domain (missing parts from reference TRBV7-9 and TRBJ2-2): DTGVSQNPRHKITKRGQNVTFRCDPISEHNRLYWYRQTLGQGPEFLTYFQNEAQLEKSRLLSDRFSAERPKGSFSTLEIQRTEQGDSAMYLCASSLSGPRGELFFGEGSRLTVL.

The V and J genes are TRBV7-3 and TRBJ2-3; D is uncertain. CDR3 size: 14 residues. Trimming took off 2 bases at V and 2 bases at J, with 8 bases between the two ends. Germline-derived CDR1 and CDR2 are SGHTA and FQGTGA. The CDR3 sequence: CASSLLAITDTQYF. As DNA, the CDR3 is TGTGCCAGCAGCTTATTGGCGATCACAGATACGCAGTATTTT.

The V call is TRBV7-8, the J call TRBJ2-1; D may be TRBD1 (8 bases). In germline, CDR1 is SGHVS, CDR2 FQNEAQ. There are 17 residues in the CDR3. Deletions cut 5 bases from V and 4 bases from J, with 21 bases between. The CDR3 DNA reads TGTGCCAGCAGCGGGGGGGGACAGGCTCGGGAGTACAATGAGCAGTTCTTC. Its protein is CASSGGGQAREYNEQFF.

The rearrangement links TRBV6-5 to TRBJ2-1, with D perhaps matching TRBD1 (5 bases). The CDR3 spans 12 residues. CDR1 is MNHEY and CDR2 is SVGAGI in the germline V gene. The ends were cut back, 1 base at V and 8 bases at J, with 6 bases in the middle. The CDR3 DNA is TGTGCCAGCAGTTACTTAGGGGATGAGCAGTTCTTC. Protein: CASSYLGDEQFF.

This chain connects TRBV3-1 (or the pseudogene TRBV3-2) to TRBJ1-4; 12 bases are a match to TRBD1. The CDR3 is 15 amino acids. J lost 10 bases, V lost 4 bases, and 7 bases had no gene match. The V gene's germline CDR1 is LGHDT and CDR2 YNNKEL (reference sequence). The DNA for the CDR3 is TGTGCCAGCAGCCTCTTGGGACAGGGGGCCCCAAAACTGTTTTTT. Its translation: CASSLLGQGAPKLFF.

The chain is built from TRBV19 and TRBJ1-5; TRBD1 agrees at 7 bases. The CDR3 sequence is 15 residues long. The trim removed 7 bases at V and 2 bases at J, leaving 8 bases unmatched. Germline CDR1 and CDR2: LNHDA and SQIVND (reference sequence). CDR3 DNA sequence: TGTGCCAGTAACGCGCAGGGGGAAGGCAATCAGCCCCAGCATTTT. Amino acids: CASNAQGEGNQPQHF.

The rearrangement joins TRBV21-1 to TRBJ2-7. TRBV21-1 is a known pseudogene. This CDR3 has 13 amino acids. DNA of the CDR3: TGTGCCAGCAGCAAAGTAGGCGTCTACGAGCAGTACTTC. Protein: CASSKVGVYEQYF.

This clone came up many times. J is TRBJ2-7 and V is TRBV5-4; TRBD1 is a possible D gene (6 bases). V was trimmed by 5 bases and J by 2 bases, leaving 11 bases between them. This CDR3 comprises 13 residues. Germline CDR1 SGHNT, CDR2 YYREEE (reference sequence). CDR3 coding DNA: TGTGCCAGCAGAAAAGGGGGAACCTACGAGCAGTACTTC. Amino acids: CASRKGGTYEQYF.

This chain uses TRBV18 with TRBJ1-4, with 7 bases lining up with TRBD1. CDR1 and CDR2 (germline): KGHSH, LQKENI. The CDR3 covers 17 residues. Germline trimming cut 3 bases from V and 0 bases from J; bases unmatched to any gene: 7. CDR3 nucleotides: TGTGCCAGCTCACCTGACAGGGCAATAGCAACTAATGAAAAACTGTTTTTT. Translating it yields CASSPDRAIATNEKLFF.

The chain joins TRBV3-1 (or the pseudogene TRBV3-2) to TRBJ1-2; weak D call: TRBD1 (5 bases). The germline gives CDR1 LGHDT, CDR2 YNNKEL (reference sequence). The germline V and J ends were trimmed by 4 bases and 3 bases, with 12 bases remaining between them. The CDR3 spans 14 residues. This chain's CDR3 is CASSPLGGDYGYTF. DNA of the CDR3: TGTGCCAGCAGCCCCCTCGGAGGGGACTATGGCTACACCTTC.

This chain joins TRBV7-9 and TRBJ1-1; a possible D gene is TRBD1 (5 bases). The germline gives CDR1 SEHNR, CDR2 FQNEAQ (reference sequence). Trimming took 5 bases from V and 8 from J, leaving 15 bases between them. The CDR3 is 13 amino acids. CDR3 amino acids: CASSLRGDREAFF. The CDR3 DNA is TGTGCCAGCAGCCTCAGAGGGGACCGGGAAGCTTTCTTT.